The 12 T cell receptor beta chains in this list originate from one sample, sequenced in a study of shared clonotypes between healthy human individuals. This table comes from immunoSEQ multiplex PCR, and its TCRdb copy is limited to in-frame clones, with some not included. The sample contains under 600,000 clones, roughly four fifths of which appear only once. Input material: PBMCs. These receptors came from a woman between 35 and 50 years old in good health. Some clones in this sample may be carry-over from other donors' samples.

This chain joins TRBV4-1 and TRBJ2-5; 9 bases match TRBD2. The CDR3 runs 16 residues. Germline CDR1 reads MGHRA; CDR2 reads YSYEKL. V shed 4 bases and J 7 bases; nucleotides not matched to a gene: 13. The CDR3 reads CASSLSLTSGQATQYF. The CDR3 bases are TGCGCCAGCAGCCTATCCCTGACTAGCGGCCAGGCGACCCAGTACTTC.

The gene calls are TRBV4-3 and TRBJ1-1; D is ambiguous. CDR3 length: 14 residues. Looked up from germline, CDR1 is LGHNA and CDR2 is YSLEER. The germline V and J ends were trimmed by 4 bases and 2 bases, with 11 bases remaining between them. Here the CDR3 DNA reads TGCGCCAGCAGCCGCACGCATGCCAACACTGAAGCTTTCTTT. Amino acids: CASSRTHANTEAFF.

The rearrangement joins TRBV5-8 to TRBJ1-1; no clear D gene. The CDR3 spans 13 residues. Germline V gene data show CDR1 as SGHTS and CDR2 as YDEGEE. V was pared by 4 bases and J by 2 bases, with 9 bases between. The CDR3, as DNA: TGTGCCAGCAGCCGTAGATTCAACACTGAAGCTTTCTTT. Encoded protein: CASSRRFNTEAFF. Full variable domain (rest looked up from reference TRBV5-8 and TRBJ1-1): EAGVTQSPTHLIKTRGQQATLRCSPISGHTSVYWYQQALGLGLQFLLWYDEGEERNRGNFPPRFSGRQFPNYSSELNVNALELEDSALYLCASSRRFNTEAFFGQGTRLTVV.

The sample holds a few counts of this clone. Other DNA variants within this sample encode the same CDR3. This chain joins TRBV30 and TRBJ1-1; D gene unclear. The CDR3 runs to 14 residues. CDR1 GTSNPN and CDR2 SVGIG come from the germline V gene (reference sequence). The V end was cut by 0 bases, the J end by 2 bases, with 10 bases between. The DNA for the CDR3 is TGTGCCTGGAGTGTAGGCCGGCTCAACACTGAAGCTTTCTTT. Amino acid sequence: CAWSVGRLNTEAFF.

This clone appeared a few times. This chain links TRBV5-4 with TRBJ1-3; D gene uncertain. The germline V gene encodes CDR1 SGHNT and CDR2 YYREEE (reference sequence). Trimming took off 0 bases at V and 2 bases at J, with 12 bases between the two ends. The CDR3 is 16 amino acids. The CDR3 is CASSLDLGRTGNTIYF. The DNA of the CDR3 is TGTGCCAGCAGCTTGGATTTGGGCAGAACTGGAAACACCATATATTTT.

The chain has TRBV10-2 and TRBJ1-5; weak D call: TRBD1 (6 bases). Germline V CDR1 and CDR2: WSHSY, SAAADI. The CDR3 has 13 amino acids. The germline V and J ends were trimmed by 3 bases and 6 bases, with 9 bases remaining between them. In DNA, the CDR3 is TGCGCCAGCAGTGATTTAGGGGGTCAGCCCCAGCATTTT. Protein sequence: CASSDLGGQPQHF.

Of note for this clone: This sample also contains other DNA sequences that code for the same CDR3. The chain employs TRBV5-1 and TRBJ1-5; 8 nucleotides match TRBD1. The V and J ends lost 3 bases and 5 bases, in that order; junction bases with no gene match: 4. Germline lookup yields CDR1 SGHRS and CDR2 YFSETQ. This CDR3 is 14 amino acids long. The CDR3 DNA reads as TGCGCCAGCAGCTCCGGACAGGGTGATCAGCCCCAGCATTTT. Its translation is CASSSGQGDQPQHF.

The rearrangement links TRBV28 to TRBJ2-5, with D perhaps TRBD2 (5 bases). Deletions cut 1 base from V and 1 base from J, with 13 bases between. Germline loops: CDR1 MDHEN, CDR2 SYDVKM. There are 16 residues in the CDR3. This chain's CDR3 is CASSLSLAGPQETQYF. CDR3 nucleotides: TGTGCCAGCAGTTTATCCCTAGCCGGACCCCAAGAGACCCAGTACTTC.

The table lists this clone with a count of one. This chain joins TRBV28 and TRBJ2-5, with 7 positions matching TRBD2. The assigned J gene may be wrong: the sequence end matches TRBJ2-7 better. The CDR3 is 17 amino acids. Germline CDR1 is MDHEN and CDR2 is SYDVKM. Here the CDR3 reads CASSPTGLAEGTYEQYF. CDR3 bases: TGTGCCAGCAGTCCGACGGGTCTAGCGGAAGGAACCTACGAGCAGTACTTC.

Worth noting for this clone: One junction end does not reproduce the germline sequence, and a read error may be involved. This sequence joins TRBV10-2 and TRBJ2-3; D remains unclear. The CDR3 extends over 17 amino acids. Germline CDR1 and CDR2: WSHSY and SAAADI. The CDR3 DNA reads TGCGCCAGCAGGGAGTTTCTGGGGTCTATTGGGACAGATACGCAGTATTTT. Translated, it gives CASREFLGSIGTDTQYF.

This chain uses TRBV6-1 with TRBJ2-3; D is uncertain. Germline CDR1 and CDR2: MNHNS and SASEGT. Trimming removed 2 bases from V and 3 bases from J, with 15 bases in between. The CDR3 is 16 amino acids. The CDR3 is CASSERRVKQTDTQYF. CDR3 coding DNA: TGTGCCAGCAGTGAACGCCGAGTGAAGCAGACAGATACGCAGTATTTT.

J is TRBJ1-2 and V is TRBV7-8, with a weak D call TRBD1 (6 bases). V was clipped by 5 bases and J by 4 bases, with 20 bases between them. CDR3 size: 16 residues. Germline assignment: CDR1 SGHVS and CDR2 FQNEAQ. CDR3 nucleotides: TGTGCCAGCAGCCCCCTCTGGCCGGGGGGGGCCTATGGCTACACCTTC. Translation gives CASSPLWPGGAYGYTF.